Listed below are T cell receptor beta chains from one sample, sequenced in a study of blood T cells in healthy people across ages. TCRdb ran MiXCR on the 5' RACE reads and lists one entry per CDR3 protein. This table has 650,000 to 1,000,000 distinct CDR3 sequences, around 50% appearing once. Source material: blood. The receptors were gathered from an elderly man in good health. CDR3s include the opening cysteine and the closing phenylalanine or tryptophan.

cdr3_length,j_call,v_call,cdr3_aa
14,TRBJ2-7,TRBV6-1,CASSEDWNSYEQYF
15,TRBJ2-7,TRBV28,CASSLSNRGRYEQYF
16,TRBJ2-1,TRBV4-3,CASSQAYTSGIHEQFF
15,TRBJ2-5,TRBV15,CATSNPGLAGQEQYF
11,TRBJ1-1,TRBV28,CASTGASEAFF
17,TRBJ2-4,TRBV5-1,CASSLVQEPNFLREQYF
14,TRBJ1-6,TRBV27,CASSLSPRNSPLHF
15,TRBJ2-7,TRBV28,CASRKGGGSSYEQYF
15,TRBJ2-3,TRBV29-1,CSVAKIGPYGDTQYF
15,TRBJ1-1,TRBV20-1,CSAIETQGPGTEAFF
18,TRBJ2-1,TRBV7-2,CASSLYGGGETKINEQFF
17,TRBJ2-1,TRBV18,CASSHSYSGTGEDEQFF
14,TRBJ2-6,TRBV24-1,CATSDPSEANVPTF
13,TRBJ2-7,TRBV28,CASSSPSYPEQYF
13,-,TRBV2,CASSDQVTYEQYF
18,-,TRBV9,CASSSTGTSGGNQETQYF
13,TRBJ2-3,TRBV4-2,CASSQRKGDTQYF
15,TRBJ2-5,TRBV6-5,CASSTTSGRGETQYF
14,TRBJ2-1,TRBV15,CATSGTGGLNEQFF
14,-,TRBV14,CAGSLLEGEETQYF
12,TRBJ2-7,TRBV20-1,CSGSSGSYEQYF
16,TRBJ2-7,TRBV27,CASSFFGTFSSYEQYF
14,TRBJ2-1,TRBV5-1,CASSLEGFLNEQFF
20,TRBJ1-2,TRBV5-1,CASSPIVGDGHWTSNYGYTF
13,TRBJ1-1,TRBV2,CASSATGKTEAFF
13,TRBJ2-5,TRBV27,CASSGLAAETQYF
14,TRBJ2-3,TRBV5-1,CASSLGQGIDTQYF
13,TRBJ2-5,TRBV2,CASNAALQETQYF
13,TRBJ1-1,TRBV7-9,CASSFGGYTEAFF
16,TRBJ2-3,TRBV5-1,CASSLSGQGSPDTQYF
15,TRBJ1-2,TRBV25-1,CASSRQGSLNYGYTF
20,TRBJ1-2,TRBV28,CASRSVPGGVEILRNYGYTF
12,TRBJ2-1,TRBV19,CASSRQNNEQFF
15,TRBJ1-6,TRBV18,CASSPGTGDNSPLHF
17,TRBJ2-3,TRBV24-1,CATRVPLWDRRTDTQYF